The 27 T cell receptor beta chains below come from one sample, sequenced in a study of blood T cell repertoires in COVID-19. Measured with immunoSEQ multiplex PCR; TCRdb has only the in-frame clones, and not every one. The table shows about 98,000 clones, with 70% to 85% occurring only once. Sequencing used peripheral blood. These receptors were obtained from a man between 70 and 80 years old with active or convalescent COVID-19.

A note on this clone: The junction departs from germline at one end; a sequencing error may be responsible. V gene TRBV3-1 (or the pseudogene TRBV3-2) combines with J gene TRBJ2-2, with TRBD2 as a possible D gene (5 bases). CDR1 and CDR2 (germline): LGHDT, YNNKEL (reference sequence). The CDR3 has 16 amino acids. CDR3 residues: CASSQGGRSNTGELFF. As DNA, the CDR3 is TGTGCCAGCAGTCAAGGAGGTCGGAGTAACACCGGGGAGCTGTTTTTT.

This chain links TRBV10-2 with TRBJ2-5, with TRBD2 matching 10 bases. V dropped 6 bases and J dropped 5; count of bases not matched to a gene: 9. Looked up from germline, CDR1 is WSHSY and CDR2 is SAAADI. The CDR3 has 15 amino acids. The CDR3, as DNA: TGCGCCAGCAGACCGAGCGGGGGGGCCGGGGAGACCCAGTACTTC. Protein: CASRPSGGAGETQYF.

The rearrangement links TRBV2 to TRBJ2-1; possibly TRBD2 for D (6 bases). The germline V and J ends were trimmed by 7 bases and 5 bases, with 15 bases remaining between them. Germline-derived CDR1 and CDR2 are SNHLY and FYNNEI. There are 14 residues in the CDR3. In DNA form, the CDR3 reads TGTGCCAGCAACTTCGGGGGACTGAACAATGAGCAGTTCTTC. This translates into CASNFGGLNNEQFF.

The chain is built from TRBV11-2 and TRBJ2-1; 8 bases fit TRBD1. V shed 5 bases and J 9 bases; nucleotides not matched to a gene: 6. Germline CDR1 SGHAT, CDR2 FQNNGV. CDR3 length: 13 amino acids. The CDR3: CASSSQGAGEQFF. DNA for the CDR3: TGTGCCAGCAGCAGCCAGGGGGCTGGTGAGCAGTTCTTC.

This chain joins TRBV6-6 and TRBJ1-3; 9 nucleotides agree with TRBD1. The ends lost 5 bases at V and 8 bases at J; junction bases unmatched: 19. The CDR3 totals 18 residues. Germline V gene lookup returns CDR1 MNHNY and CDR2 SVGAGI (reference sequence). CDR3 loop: CASSPAPATDRGEYTIYF. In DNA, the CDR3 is TGTGCCAGCAGTCCGGCACCTGCAACCGACAGGGGGGAATACACCATATATTTT.

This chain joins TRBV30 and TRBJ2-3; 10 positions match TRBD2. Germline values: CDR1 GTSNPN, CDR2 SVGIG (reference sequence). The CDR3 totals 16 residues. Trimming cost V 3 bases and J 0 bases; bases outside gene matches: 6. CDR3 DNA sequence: TGTGCCTGGAGCCCAGGACTAGCGGTGAGCACAGATACGCAGTATTTT. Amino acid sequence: CAWSPGLAVSTDTQYF. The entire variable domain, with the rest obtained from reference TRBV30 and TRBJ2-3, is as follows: SQTIHQWPATLVQPVGSPLSLECTVEGTSNPNLYWYRQAAGRGLQLLFYSVGIGQISSEVPQNLSASRPQDRQFILSSKKLLLSDSGFYLCAWSPGLAVSTDTQYFGPGTRLTVL.

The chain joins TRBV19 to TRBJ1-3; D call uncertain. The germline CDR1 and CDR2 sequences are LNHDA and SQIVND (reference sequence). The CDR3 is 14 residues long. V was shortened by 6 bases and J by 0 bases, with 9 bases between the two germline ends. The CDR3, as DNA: TGTGCCAGTAGCGAGAAGTACTCTGGAAACACCATATATTTT. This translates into CASSEKYSGNTIYF.

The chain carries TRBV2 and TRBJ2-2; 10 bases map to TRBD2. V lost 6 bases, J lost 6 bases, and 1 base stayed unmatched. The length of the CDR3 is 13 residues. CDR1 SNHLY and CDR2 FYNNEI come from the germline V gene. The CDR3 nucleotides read TGTGCCAGCAGGAGCGGGGGGGCCGGGGAGCTGTTTTTT. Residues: CASRSGGAGELFF. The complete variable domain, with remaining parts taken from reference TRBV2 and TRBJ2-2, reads EPEVTQTPSHQVTQMGQEVILRCVPISNHLYFYWYRQILGQKVEFLVSFYNNEISEKSEIFDDQFSVERPDGSNFTLKIRSTKLEDSAMYFCASRSGGAGELFFGEGSRLTVL.

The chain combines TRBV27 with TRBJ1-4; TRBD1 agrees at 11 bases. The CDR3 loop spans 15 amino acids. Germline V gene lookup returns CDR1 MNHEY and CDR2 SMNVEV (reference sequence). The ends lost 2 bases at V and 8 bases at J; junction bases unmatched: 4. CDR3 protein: CASSLAGTGGEKLFF. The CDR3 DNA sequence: TGTGCCAGCAGTTTAGCCGGGACAGGGGGGGAAAAACTGTTTTTT.

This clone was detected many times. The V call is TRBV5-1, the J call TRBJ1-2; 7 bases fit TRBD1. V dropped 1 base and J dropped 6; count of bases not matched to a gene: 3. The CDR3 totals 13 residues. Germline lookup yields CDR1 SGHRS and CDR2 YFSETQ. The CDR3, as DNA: TGCGCCAGCAGCTTGCAACAGGGGCATGGCTACACCTTC. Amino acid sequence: CASSLQQGHGYTF.

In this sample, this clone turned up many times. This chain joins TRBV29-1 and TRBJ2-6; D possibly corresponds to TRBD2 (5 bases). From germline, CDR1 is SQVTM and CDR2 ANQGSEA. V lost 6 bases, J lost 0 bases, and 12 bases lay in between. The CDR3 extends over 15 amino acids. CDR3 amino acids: CSVTTGISGANVLTF. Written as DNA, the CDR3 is TGCAGCGTCACGACCGGGATCTCTGGGGCCAACGTCCTGACTTTC.

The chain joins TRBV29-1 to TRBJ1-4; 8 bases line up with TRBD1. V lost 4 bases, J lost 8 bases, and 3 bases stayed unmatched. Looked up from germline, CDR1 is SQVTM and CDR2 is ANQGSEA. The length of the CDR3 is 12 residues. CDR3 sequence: CSVGRTGEKLFF. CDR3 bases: TGCAGCGTTGGTCGGACAGGGGAAAAACTGTTTTTT.

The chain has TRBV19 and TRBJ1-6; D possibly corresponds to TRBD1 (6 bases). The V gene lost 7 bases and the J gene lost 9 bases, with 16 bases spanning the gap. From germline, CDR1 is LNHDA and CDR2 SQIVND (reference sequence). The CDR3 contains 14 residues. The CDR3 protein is CASTLTGLPSPLHF. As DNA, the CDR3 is TGTGCCAGTACTCTGACAGGTCTCCCTTCACCCCTCCACTTT.

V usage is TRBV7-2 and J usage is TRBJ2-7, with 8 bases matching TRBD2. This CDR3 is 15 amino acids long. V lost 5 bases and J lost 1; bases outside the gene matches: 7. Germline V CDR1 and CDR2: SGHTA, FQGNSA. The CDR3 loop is CASSTGGAGSYEQYF. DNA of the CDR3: TGTGCCAGCAGCACGGGGGGGGCGGGGTCCTACGAGCAGTACTTC.

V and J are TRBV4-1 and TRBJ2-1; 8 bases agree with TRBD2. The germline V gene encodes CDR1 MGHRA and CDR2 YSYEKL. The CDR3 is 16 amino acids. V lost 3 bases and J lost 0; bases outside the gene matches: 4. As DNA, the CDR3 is TGCGCCAGCAGCCACCAGCGGGGGATCTCCTACAATGAGCAGTTCTTC. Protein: CASSHQRGISYNEQFF.

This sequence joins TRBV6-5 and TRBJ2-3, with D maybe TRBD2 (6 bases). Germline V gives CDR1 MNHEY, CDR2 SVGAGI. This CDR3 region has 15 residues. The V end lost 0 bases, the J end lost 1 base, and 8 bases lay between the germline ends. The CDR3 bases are TGTGCCAGCAGTTACTCCTGGGGGGGCACAGATACGCAGTATTTT. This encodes CASSYSWGGTDTQYF.

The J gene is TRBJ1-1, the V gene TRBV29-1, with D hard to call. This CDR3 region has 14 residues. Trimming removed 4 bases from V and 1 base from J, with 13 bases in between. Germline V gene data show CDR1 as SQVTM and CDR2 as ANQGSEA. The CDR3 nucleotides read TGCAGCGTTGTAGAGCCCAGGCGGAACACTGAAGCTTTCTTT. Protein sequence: CSVVEPRRNTEAFF. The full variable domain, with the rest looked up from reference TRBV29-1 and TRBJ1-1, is SAVISQKPSRDICQRGTSLTIQCQVDSQVTMMFWYRQQPGQSLTLIATANQGSEATYESGFVIDKFPISRPNLTFSTLTVSNMSPEDSSIYLCSVVEPRRNTEAFFGQGTRLTVV.

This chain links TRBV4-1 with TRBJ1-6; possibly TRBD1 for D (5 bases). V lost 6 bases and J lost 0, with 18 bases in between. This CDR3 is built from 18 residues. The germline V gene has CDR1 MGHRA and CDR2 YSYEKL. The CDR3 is CASRKLQEKSSYNSPLHF. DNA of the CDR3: TGCGCCAGCAGAAAATTACAGGAAAAGAGCTCCTATAATTCACCCCTCCACTTT.

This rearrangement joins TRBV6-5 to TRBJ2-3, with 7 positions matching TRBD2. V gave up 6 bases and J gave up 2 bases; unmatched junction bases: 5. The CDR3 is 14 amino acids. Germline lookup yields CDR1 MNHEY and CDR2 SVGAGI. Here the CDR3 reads CASSLGLPTDTQYF. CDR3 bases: TGTGCCAGCAGCCTGGGACTACCCACAGATACGCAGTATTTT.

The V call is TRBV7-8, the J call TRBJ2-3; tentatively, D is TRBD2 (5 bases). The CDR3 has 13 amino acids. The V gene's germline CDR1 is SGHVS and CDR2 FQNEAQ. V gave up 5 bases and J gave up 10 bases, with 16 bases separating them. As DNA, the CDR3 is TGTGCCAGCAGCCCGGTCGGGGTTGGGGCGCAGTATTTT. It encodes CASSPVGVGAQYF.

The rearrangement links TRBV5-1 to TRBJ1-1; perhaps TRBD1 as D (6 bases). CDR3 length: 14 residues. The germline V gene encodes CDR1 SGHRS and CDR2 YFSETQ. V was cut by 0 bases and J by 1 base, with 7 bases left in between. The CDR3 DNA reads TGCGCCAGCAGCTTGGTACAGGGGAACACTGAAGCTTTCTTT. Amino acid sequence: CASSLVQGNTEAFF.

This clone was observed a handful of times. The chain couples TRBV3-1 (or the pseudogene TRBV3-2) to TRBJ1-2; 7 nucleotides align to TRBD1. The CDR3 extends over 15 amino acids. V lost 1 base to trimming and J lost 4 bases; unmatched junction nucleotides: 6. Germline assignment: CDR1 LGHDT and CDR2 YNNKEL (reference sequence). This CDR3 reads CASSQVGQISYGYTF. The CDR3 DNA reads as TGTGCCAGCAGCCAAGTGGGACAGATCTCCTATGGCTACACCTTC.

The CDR3 here is CASSYRTHTLYEQYF. CDR3 DNA: TGTGCCAGCAGTTACCGGACTCATACTCTCTACGAGCAGTACTTC. This chain connects TRBV6-6 to TRBJ2-7, with D possibly matching TRBD2 (5 bases). CDR3 size: 15 residues. Trimming took 2 bases from V and 3 from J, leaving 14 bases between them. Germline-derived CDR1 and CDR2 are MNHNY and SVGAGI (reference sequence).

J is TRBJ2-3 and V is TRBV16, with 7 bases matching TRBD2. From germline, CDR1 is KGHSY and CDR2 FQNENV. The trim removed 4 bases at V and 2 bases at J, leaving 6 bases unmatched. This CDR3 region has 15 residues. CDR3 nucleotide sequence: TGTGCCAGCAGCCCATACGGGGACTACACAGATACGCAGTATTTT. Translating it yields CASSPYGDYTDTQYF.

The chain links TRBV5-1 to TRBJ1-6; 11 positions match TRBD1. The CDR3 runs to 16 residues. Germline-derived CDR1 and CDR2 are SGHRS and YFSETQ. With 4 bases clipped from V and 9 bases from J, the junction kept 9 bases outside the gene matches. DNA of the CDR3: TGCGCCAGCAGCACCGCCGGGACAGGGGGTGTTTCACCCCTCCACTTT. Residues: CASSTAGTGGVSPLHF.

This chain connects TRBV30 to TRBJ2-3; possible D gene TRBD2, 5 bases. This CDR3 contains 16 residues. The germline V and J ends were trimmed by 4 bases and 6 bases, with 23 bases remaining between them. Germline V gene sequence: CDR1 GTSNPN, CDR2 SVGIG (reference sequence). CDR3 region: CAWKKRWQAGSDTQYF. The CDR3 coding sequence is TGTGCCTGGAAAAAAAGGTGGCAGGCGGGTTCCGATACGCAGTATTTT.

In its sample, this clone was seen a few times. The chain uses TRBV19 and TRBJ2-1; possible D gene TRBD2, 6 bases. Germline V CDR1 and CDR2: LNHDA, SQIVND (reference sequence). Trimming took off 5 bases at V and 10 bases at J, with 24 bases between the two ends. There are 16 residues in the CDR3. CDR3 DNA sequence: TGTGCCAGTAGTCCCGCGGGACTTCCCTTTTATAGGGAGCAGTTCTTC. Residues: CASSPAGLPFYREQFF.